This record concerns one T cell receptor beta chain sequence. Its antigen is unidentified. J was trimmed by 6 bases and V by 1 base; bases with no gene match: 5. Germline values: CDR1 SGHNT, CDR2 YYREEE (reference sequence). This CDR3 is built from 16 residues. This sample stems from a study of cytomegalovirus exposure and HLA in healthy donors. Primers included in the PCR were 60 Vbeta and 13 Jbeta primers. Sequenced by immunoSEQ multiplex PCR; TCRdb stores in-frame clones only, minus some. Its listing shows fewer than 250,000 clones. Study findings and constraints: In an earlier analysis, most TCR beta V segments were productive about 87% or about 30% of the time. Reports state that TCR beta sequences accurately predicted most subjects' HLA-A and HLA-B alleles.

The receptor comes from a woman under 40 in good health and CMV-seropositive. This chain links TRBV5-4 with TRBJ1-6; TRBD1 aligns across 9 bases. Sequenced sample: PBMCs. CDR3 sequence reads: CASSLNRGLGNSPLHF. The CDR3 bases are TGTGCCAGCAGCTTGAACAGGGGGCTGGGTAATTCACCCCTCCACTTT.